A selection of T cell receptor beta chains follows, all from one sample in a study of T cells in Graves' hyperthyroidism and ophthalmopathy. From the multiplex PCR reads, TCRdb called clonotypes with MiXCR, one entry per CDR3 protein. The sample lists 500,000 to 600,000 distinct CDR3 sequences; around 46% were seen once. What was sequenced was peripheral blood or thyroid tissue (not recorded which). These receptor sequences come from a woman aged 18 to 35 with Graves' hyperthyroidism. The CDR3 runs from the conserved cysteine through the conserved F or W. D genes are given only for firm matches. Size tells how often a clone was seen (once, few, many) or the class of an expanded clone, and some rows leave it out.

size: many; D: -; J: TRBJ2-7; V: TRBV9; DNA: TGTGCCAGCAGCCAAGGGGCAGAATCCTACGAGCAGTACTTC; CDR3: CASSQGAESYEQYF
size: many; D: -; J: TRBJ2-6; V: TRBV9; DNA: TGTGCCAGCAGCGCCACCGGGGGCTCTGGGGCCAACGTCCTGACTTTC; CDR3: CASSATGGSGANVLTF
size: many; D: -; J: TRBJ1-1; V: TRBV12-5; DNA: TGTGCTAGTGGTTTTGGGGCGCTTCTAACTGAAGCTTTCTTT; CDR3: CASGFGALLTEAFF
size: once; D: -; J: TRBJ1-2; V: TRBV15; DNA: TGTGCCACCACCGTACACCGGGACCTGTATGGCTACACCTTC; CDR3: CATTVHRDLYGYTF
size: many; D: TRBD1; J: TRBJ1-4; V: TRBV20-1; DNA: TGCAGTGCTAGAGATGCCAACAGGGGGCACGAAAAACTGTTTTTT; CDR3: CSARDANRGHEKLFF
size: -; D: -; J: TRBJ2-7; V: TRBV4-2; DNA: TGTGCCAGCAGCCCGGGTATCCACGAGCAGTACTTC; CDR3: CASSPGIHEQYF
size: -; D: TRBD2; J: TRBJ2-2; V: TRBV24-1; DNA: TGTGCCACCAGTGATTTGCAGCGGGAGGGTCCCAATGAGCAGTTTTTT; CDR3: CATSDLQREGPNEQFF
size: -; D: TRBD1; J: TRBJ2-2; V: TRBV7-2; DNA: TGCGCCGGCAGACCACAGGGGGGTGGCGGGGAGCTGTTTTTT; CDR3: CAGRPQGGGGELFF
size: -; D: -; J: TRBJ1-6; V: TRBV20-1; DNA: TGCAGTGCTAGCCTTCAGGGAGGAAATTCACCCCTCCACTTT; CDR3: CSASLQGGNSPLHF
size: -; D: -; J: TRBJ1-1; V: TRBV7-2; DNA: TGTGCCAGCAGCTTGGTACAGACAGGGAACACTGAAGCTTTCTTT; CDR3: CASSLVQTGNTEAFF
size: few; D: TRBD1; J: TRBJ1-5; V: TRBV18; DNA: TGTGCCAGCTCACCGCCGACAGGGGTTGGGCAGCCCCAGCATTTT; CDR3: CASSPPTGVGQPQHF
size: -; D: -; J: TRBJ2-5; V: TRBV29-1; DNA: TGCAGCTCCAATCAACTCGCGGAGACCCAGTACTTC; CDR3: CSSNQLAETQYF
size: -; D: -; J: TRBJ1-4; V: TRBV5-6; DNA: TGTGCCAGCAGCTTGGAAGGGGGAAGGGTTGGAGAAAAACTGTTTTTT; CDR3: CASSLEGGRVGEKLFF
size: many; D: TRBD2; J: TRBJ2-7; V: TRBV6-2/TRBV6-3; DNA: TGTGCCAGCAGTTACTTAAGGGAGGGCGAGCAGTACTTC; CDR3: CASSYLREGEQYF
size: many; D: -; J: TRBJ2-5; V: TRBV12-3/TRBV12-4; DNA: TGTGCCAGCAGTTTAGCGCGTGGAGAAGAGACCCAGTACTTC; CDR3: CASSLARGEETQYF
size: many; D: TRBD1; J: TRBJ2-1; V: TRBV10-3; DNA: TGTGCCATCAGTGACCACAGGGGGCTTAAGGACAATGAGCAGTTCTTC; CDR3: CAISDHRGLKDNEQFF
size: many; D: TRBD2; J: TRBJ2-2; V: TRBV10-3; DNA: TGTGCCATCAAGAGTCTACCGGGACTAGCGGGAGACAGGGAGCTGTTTTTT; CDR3: CAIKSLPGLAGDRELFF
size: -; D: TRBD2; J: TRBJ2-3; V: TRBV6-4; DNA: TGTGCCAGCAGTGAGGGGACTAGCGAGGCAGATACGCAGTATTTT; CDR3: CASSEGTSEADTQYF
size: few; D: TRBD2; J: TRBJ2-7; V: TRBV11-3; DNA: TGTGCCAGCAGCTTAGAAAGGTGGACTAGCCCCTACGAGCAGTACTTC; CDR3: CASSLERWTSPYEQYF
size: -; D: TRBD2; J: TRBJ2-7; V: TRBV10-3; DNA: TGTGCCATCACAGACCGGGACTACTCCTACGAGCAGTACTTC; CDR3: CAITDRDYSYEQYF
size: many; D: -; J: TRBJ1-2; V: TRBV10-3; DNA: TGTGCCATCAGTCCTTATGGGAATTTTTGGGTGACCTATGGCTACACCTTC; CDR3: CAISPYGNFWVTYGYTF
size: -; D: TRBD1; J: TRBJ1-4; V: TRBV7-2; DNA: TGTGCCAGTAGCAAGGAGGGGGCGACAACTAATGAAAAACTGTTTTTT; CDR3: CASSKEGATTNEKLFF